Reported below is one T cell receptor (beta chain). Sequencing was performed with immunoSEQ multiplex PCR; in TCRdb, only in-frame clones are kept and a portion is missing. Among 75,000 to 100,000 clones, less than 95% were seen once, and the ten largest hold roughly 0.31%. This record belongs to a study of technical replicates of blood from four donors. V was clipped by 4 bases and J by 0 bases, with 12 bases between them. Germline CDR1 is LNHDA and CDR2 is SQIVND (reference sequence). This CDR3 is 15 amino acids long. What was sequenced was T cells isolated from PBMCs. The sequence was collected from a human donor in good health. The chain combines TRBV19 with TRBJ1-1; the D gene is possibly TRBD1 (6 bases). CDR3 region: CASSTATGVNTEAFF. DNA for the CDR3: TGTGCCAGTAGTACAGCGACAGGAGTGAACACTGAAGCTTTCTTT.